These T cell receptor beta chains were read from a single sample in a study of tumor-infiltrating lymphocytes in primary liver carcinoma. MiXCR was run by TCRdb on the multiplex PCR reads, yielding one entry per CDR3 protein. The table shows some 180,000 distinct CDR3 sequences, with about 60% occurring only once. Sequencing was carried out using peripheral blood. Source of these receptors: a man aged 35-49 years with primary liver carcinoma and hepatitis B virus infection. Each CDR3 is given with its conserved first and last residue. The size entry is marked missing in some rows and otherwise reads once, few, many or a size class.

- | TRBV29-1 | - | CSSQPSGSAGYTF
TRBJ1-6 | TRBV29-1 | once | CSVGQDNSHLHF
TRBJ1-5 | TRBV12-3/TRBV12-4 | - | CASSLVVNQPQHF
TRBJ2-3 | TRBV29-1 | - | CSVARGTSGTDTQYF
TRBJ2-3 | TRBV6-5 | few | CASSYSRGPADTQYF
TRBJ2-2 | TRBV11-2 | - | CASSLVALVGTRELFF
TRBJ1-1 | TRBV4-1 | few | CASSQADRKGEAFF
TRBJ2-3 | TRBV5-1 | - | CASSLAPAATDTQYF
TRBJ2-1 | TRBV11-1 | - | CASSSQLAGADNEQIF
TRBJ2-5 | TRBV6-5 | - | CASRRATGVETQYF
TRBJ2-7 | TRBV11-1 | - | CASSSDSASCEQYF
TRBJ2-5 | TRBV10-1 | - | CASSDQTQTGPETQHF
TRBJ1-1 | TRBV30 | few | CAWSGAAGTANTEAFF
TRBJ2-3 | TRBV5-4 | once | CVAGQIHTDTQYF
TRBJ2-3 | TRBV6-2/TRBV6-3 | many | CAGGTSGRADTQYF
TRBJ2-7 | TRBV29-1 | many | CSGNSGRPPYEQYF
TRBJ2-2 | TRBV11-1 | once | CAISPAGQGATGELFF
TRBJ2-4 | TRBV4-2 | once | CASSHESTLAGGENTQYF
TRBJ2-7 | TRBV5-4 | - | CASSSRLDENYEQYF
TRBJ2-5 | TRBV7-8 | - | CASSPETSAFRETQYF